Listed here is a single T cell receptor beta chain. Judged by its sample share, this clone qualifies as hyperexpanded (1% or more). It has no known antigen specificity. Per-base qualities were not stored, and no clone one base away is much larger. The source of the sample is a study of regulatory and conventional T cells in RAG deficiency (dated by TCRdb to about 2017). With regard to the full study: The study used high-throughput TCR beta sequencing to compare repertoire diversity and composition of Treg, conventional CD4+ and CD8+ T cells between RAG-deficient patients and healthy controls.

Repertoire analyses used eight healthy control donors as the comparison group. CD8+ T cells lacking CD4 were purified from blood before genomic DNA extraction. General study outcomes and caveats: In Omenn syndrome and CID/AS patients compared with controls, roughly 99-fold fewer unique TCR beta sequences were detected from Treg cells, versus roughly 9.4-fold fewer for other subsets. For some subjects, some T-cell subset analyses were not performed. RAG-deficient patients showed markedly lower Shannon entropy and higher Simpson indices than control T-cell subpopulations. In Omenn syndrome patients, sorted CD25-high CD127-low cells may represent peripherally activated cells rather than bona fide Treg cells. All patient T-cell subsets had shorter CDR3 lengths; Omenn syndrome patients showed >75% Treg-Tconv repertoire overlap at nucleotide and amino acid level.

The library relied on the immunoSEQ multiplex PCR assay. Genomic DNA from the sorted T-cell subsets was used to amplify rearranged TCR beta chain products, which were then sequenced. In the authors' own workflow: Shannon entropy and Simpson indices were used to quantify the repertoire diversity of productive TCR beta rearrangements. To gauge clonal expansion, the frequencies of the 100 most abundant productive TCR beta clonotypes among total reads were added together. The TRB repertoires were scored with a self-reactivity index that is based on amino acid usage at CDR3beta positions 6 and 7. Two-way ANOVA was used for repertoire analyses, while Student t or Mann-Whitney tests were used for flow cytometric analyses. TCRdb holds this immuneACCESS table with in-frame rearrangements only. Some clones are missing; in checked studies, unresolved V genes explain under half, and the rest has no known cause. V and J calls and clone size are as listed in that table; D and trimming were resolved from the DNA. The sample has about 9,000 clones on record, 80% of them singletons. About 35% of the sample is in the top ten clones.

These same data were also listed under a study on regulatory T cells. The second study reports: The multiplex PCR relied on 52 forward TRBV primers and 13 reverse TRBJ primers, and amplification bias was corrected through assay-based and computational methods. Restricted unique TRB V-J pairs and skewed V and J gene usage were observed in patient repertoires, most markedly in regulatory T cells. T-cell receptor beta repertoires of sorted regulatory, conventional CD4+ and CD8+ T cells were compared between CD3G-deficient patients and healthy controls. Peripheral blood mononuclear cells were isolated by Ficoll density separation. A FACSAria cell sorter was used to isolate CD3+ CD8+ CD4- T cells. Within the immunoSEQ assay, multiplex PCR amplified rearranged TRB loci from genomic DNA. TRB amplicons were sequenced using an Illumina HiSeq platform. Custom algorithms error-filtered the raw sequences and aligned the raw sequences to reference gene sequences, after which the immunoSEQ online tools were used for analysis. Frequencies of productive and nonproductive TRB rearrangements were assessed among unique sequences as well as among total sequences. For group comparisons, t tests, Mann-Whitney tests or two-way ANOVA were performed in Prism software.

Material: CD8+ T cells sorted from blood. The clonotype was recovered from a human donor in good health.

The DNA sequence is TGCGCCAGCAGCATACCCGGGTTAGCCAAAAACATTCAGTACTTC. It codes for CASSIPGLAKNIQYF. This chain joins TRBV5-1 to TRBJ2-4, with the D gene call left open. The cysteine opens and the phenylalanine closes a CDR3 of 15 amino acids. The CDR3 DNA has 45 bases and is translated from base 1. V loses 4 bases, J loses 0 bases, and the germline ends lie 11 bases apart. CDR1 and CDR2 (SGHRS, YFSETQ) derive from the germline V gene. Here the CDR3 is joined to the reference TRBV5-1 and TRBJ2-4 genes, and the full variable domain is: KAGVTQTPRYLIKTRGQQVTLSCSPISGHRSVSWYQQTPGQGLQFLFEYFSETQRNKGNFPGRFSGRQFSNSRSEMNVSTLELGDSALYLCASSIPGLAKNIQYFGAGTRLSVL.